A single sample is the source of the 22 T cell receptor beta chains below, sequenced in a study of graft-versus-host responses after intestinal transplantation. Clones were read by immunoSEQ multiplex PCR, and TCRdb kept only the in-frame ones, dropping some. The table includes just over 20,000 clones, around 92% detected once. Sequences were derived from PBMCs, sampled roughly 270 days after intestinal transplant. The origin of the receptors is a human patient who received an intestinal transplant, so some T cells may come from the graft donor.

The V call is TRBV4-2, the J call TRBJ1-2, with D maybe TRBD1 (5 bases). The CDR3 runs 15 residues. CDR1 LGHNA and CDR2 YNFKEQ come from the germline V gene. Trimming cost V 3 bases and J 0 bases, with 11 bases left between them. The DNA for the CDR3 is TGTGCCAGCAGCCAGGCGGACACAGCTAACTATGGCTACACCTTC. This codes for CASSQADTANYGYTF.

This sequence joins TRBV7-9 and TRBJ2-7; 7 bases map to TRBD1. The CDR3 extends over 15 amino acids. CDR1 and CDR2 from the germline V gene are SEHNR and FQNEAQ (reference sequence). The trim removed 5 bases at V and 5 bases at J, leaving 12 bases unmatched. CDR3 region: CASSRKGALSHEQYF. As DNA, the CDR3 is TGTGCCAGCAGCCGTAAGGGGGCCCTGTCCCACGAGCAGTACTTC.

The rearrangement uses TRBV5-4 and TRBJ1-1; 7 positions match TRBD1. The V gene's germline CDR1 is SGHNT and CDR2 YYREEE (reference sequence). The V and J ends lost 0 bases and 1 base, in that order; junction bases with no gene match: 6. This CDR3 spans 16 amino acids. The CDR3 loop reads CASSLGTGASNTEAFF. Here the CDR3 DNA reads TGTGCCAGCAGCTTGGGAACAGGGGCCTCGAACACTGAAGCTTTCTTT.

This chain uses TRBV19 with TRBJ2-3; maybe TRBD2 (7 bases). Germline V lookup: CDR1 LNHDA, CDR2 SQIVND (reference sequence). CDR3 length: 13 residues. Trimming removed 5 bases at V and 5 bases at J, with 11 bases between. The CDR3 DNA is TGTGCCAGTAGTGGAGGGGGGGAAGATACGCAGTATTTT. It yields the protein CASSGGGEDTQYF. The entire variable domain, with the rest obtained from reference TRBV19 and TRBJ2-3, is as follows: DGGITQSPKYLFRKEGQNVTLSCEQNLNHDAMYWYRQDPGQGLRLIYYSQIVNDFQKGDIAEGYSVSREKKESFPLTVTSAQKNPTAFYLCASSGGGEDTQYFGPGTRLTVL.

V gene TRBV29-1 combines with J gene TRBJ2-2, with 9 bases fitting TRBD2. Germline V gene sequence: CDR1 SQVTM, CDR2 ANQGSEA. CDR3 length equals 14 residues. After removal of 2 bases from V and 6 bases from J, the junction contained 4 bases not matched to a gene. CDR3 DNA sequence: TGCAGCGTTGAATGGCTAGCGGGACCCGGGGAGCTGTTTTTT. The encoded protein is CSVEWLAGPGELFF.

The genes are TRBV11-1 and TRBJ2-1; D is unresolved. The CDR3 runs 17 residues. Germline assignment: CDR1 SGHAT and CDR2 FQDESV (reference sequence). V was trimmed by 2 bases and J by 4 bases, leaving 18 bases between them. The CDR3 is CASSLNPRIGEYNEQFF. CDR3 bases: TGTGCCAGCAGCTTAAACCCCAGAATAGGCGAATACAATGAGCAGTTCTTC. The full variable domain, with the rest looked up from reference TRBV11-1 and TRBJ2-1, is EAEVAQSPRYKITEKSQAVAFWCDPISGHATLYWYRQILGQGPELLVQFQDESVVDDSQLPKDRFSAERLKGVDSTLKIQPAELGDSAMYLCASSLNPRIGEYNEQFFGPGTRLTVL.

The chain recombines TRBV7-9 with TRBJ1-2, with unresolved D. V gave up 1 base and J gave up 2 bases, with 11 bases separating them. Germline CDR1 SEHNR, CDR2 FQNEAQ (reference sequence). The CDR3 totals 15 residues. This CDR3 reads CASSLGGGVNYGYTF. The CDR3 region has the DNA TGTGCCAGCAGCTTAGGTGGCGGAGTCAACTATGGCTACACCTTC.

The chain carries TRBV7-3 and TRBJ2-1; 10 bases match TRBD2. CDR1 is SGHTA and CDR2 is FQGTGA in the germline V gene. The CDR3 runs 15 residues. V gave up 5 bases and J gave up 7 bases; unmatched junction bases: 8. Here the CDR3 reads CASSPLSGRANEQFF. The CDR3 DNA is TGTGCCAGCAGCCCCCTGAGCGGGAGGGCGAATGAGCAGTTCTTC.

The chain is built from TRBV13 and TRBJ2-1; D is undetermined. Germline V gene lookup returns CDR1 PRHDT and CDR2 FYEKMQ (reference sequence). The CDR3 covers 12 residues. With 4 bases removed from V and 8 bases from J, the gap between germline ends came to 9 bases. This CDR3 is CASSSSRDEQFF. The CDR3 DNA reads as TGTGCCAGCAGCTCGTCCAGAGATGAGCAGTTCTTC.

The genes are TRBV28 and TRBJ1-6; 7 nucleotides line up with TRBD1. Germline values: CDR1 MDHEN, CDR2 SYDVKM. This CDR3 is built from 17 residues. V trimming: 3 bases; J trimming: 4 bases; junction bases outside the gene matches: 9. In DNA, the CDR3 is TGTGCCAGCAGTTTGGAAGGGGGCGCGCAGTATAATTCACCCCTCCACTTT. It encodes CASSLEGGAQYNSPLHF.

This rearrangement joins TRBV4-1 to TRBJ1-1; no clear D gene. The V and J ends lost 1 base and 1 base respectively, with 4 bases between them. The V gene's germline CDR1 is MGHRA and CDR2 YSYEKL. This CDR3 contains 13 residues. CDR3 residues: CASSQGGNTEAFF. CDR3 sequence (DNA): TGCGCCAGCAGCCAAGGGGGGAACACTGAAGCTTTCTTT.

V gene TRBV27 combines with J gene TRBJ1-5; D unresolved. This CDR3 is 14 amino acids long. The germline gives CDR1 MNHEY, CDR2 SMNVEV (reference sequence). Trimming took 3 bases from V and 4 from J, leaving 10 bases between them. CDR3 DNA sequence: TGTGCCAGCAGTTTGGGAGATAATAATCAGCCCCAGCATTTT. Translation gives CASSLGDNNQPQHF.

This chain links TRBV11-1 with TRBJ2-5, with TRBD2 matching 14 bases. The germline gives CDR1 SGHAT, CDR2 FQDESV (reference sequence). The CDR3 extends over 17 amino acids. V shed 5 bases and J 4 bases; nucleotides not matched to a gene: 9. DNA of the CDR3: TGTGCCAGCAGCCCCCAAGTGGGGACTAGCGGGAGAGAGACCCAGTACTTC. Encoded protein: CASSPQVGTSGRETQYF.

CDR3 residues: CASSWDRGSPLHF. As DNA, the CDR3 is TGTGCCAGCAGTTGGGACAGGGGGTCACCCCTCCACTTT. The chain couples TRBV6-5 to TRBJ1-6; 11 nucleotides line up with TRBD1. The CDR3 totals 13 residues. With V trimmed by 4 bases and J by 10 bases, 0 bases remained unmatched. From germline, CDR1 is MNHEY and CDR2 SVGAGI.

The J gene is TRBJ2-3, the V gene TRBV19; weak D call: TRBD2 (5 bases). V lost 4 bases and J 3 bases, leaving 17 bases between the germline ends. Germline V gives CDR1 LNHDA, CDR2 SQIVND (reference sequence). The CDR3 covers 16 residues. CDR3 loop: CASSTTWKRTTDTQYF. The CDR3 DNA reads TGTGCCAGTAGTACGACTTGGAAGCGGACTACAGATACGCAGTATTTT.

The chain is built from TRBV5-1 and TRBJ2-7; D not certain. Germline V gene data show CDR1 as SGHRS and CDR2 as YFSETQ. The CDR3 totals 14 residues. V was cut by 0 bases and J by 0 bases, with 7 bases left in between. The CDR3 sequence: CASSLGVVSYEQYF. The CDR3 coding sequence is TGCGCCAGCAGCTTGGGGGTAGTCTCCTACGAGCAGTACTTC.

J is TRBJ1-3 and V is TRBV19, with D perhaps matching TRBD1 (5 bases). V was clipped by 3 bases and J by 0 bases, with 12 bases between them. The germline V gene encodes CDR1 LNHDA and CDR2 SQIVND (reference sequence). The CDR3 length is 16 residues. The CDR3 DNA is TGTGCCAGTAGTATTAATACAGGAGACTCTGGAAACACCATATATTTT. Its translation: CASSINTGDSGNTIYF.

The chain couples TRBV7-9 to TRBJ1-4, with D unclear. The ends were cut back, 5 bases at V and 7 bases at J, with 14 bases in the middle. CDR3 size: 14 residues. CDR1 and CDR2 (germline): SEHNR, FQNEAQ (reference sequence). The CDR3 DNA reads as TGTGCCAGCAGCCCCGAACGGAGAGTTGAAAAACTGTTTTTT. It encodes CASSPERRVEKLFF. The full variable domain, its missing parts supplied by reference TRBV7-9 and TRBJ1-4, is DTGVSQNPRHKITKRGQNVTFRCDPISEHNRLYWYRQTLGQGPEFLTYFQNEAQLEKSRLLSDRFSAERPKGSFSTLEIQRTEQGDSAMYLCASSPERRVEKLFFGSGTQLSVL.

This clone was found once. CDR3 in amino acids: CATSTDYREQYF. CDR3 coding DNA: TGTGCCACCAGCACCGACTACAGAGAGCAGTACTTC. This chain uses TRBV15 with TRBJ2-5, with D maybe TRBD2 (5 bases). V was cut by 4 bases and J by 11 bases, with 14 bases left in between. The length of the CDR3 is 12 residues. Germline V gene lookup returns CDR1 LNHNV and CDR2 YYDKDF (reference sequence).

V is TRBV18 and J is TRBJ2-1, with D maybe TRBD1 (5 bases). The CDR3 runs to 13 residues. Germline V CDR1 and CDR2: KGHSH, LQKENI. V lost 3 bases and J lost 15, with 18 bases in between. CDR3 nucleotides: TGTGCCAGCTCACCGGACCTGTCAGGGTTTAGGTTCTTC. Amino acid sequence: CASSPDLSGFRFF.

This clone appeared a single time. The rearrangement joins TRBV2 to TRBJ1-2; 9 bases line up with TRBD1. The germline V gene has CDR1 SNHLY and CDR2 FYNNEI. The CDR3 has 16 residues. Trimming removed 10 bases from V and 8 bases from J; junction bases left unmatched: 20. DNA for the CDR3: TGTGCCACCCTGGACAGGGGATCCTACAGGGACCTCGGCTACACCTTC. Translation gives CATLDRGSYRDLGYTF.

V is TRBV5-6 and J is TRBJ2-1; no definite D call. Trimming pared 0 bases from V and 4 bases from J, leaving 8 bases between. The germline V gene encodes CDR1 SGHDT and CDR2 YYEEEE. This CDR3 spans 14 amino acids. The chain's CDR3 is CASSLGLVYNEQFF. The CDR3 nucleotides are TGTGCCAGCAGCTTGGGTCTAGTTTACAATGAGCAGTTCTTC.